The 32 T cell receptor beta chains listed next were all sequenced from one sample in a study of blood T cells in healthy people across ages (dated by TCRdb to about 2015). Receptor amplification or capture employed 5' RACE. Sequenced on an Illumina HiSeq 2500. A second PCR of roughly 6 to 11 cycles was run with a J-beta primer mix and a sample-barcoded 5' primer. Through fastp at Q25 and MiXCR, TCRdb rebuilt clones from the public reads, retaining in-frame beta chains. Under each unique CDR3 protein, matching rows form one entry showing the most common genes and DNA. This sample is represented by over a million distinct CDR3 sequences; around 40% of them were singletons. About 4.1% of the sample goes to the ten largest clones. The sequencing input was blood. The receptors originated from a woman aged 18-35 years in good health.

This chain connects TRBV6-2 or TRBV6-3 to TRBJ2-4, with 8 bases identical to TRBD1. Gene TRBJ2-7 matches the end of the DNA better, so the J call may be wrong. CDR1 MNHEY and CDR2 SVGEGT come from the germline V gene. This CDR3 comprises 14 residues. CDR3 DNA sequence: TGTGCCAGCAGTTGCGGGACAGGTACCTACGAGCAGTACTTC. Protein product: CASSCGTGTYEQYF.

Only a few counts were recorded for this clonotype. The CDR3 sequence: CASTPWKGGEKLFF. In DNA, the CDR3 is TGTGCCAGCACCCCATGGAAAGGAGGAGAAAAACTGTTTTTT. The chain has TRBV12-3 or TRBV12-4 and TRBJ1-4; no definite D call. V lost 7 bases to trimming and J lost 8 bases, with 17 bases between them. CDR3 length: 14 residues.

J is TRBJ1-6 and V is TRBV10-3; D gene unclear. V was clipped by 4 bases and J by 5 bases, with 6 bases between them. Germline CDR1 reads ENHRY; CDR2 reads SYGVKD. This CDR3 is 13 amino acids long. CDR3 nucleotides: TGTGCCATCAGTGCCCAGCATAATTCACCCCTCCACTTT. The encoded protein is CAISAQHNSPLHF.

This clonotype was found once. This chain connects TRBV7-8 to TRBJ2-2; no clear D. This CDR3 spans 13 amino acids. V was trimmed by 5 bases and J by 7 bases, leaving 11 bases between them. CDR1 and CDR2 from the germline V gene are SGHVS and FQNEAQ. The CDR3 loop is CASSAALSGELFF. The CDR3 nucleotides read TGTGCCAGCAGCGCCGCTTTGAGCGGGGAGCTGTTTTTT.

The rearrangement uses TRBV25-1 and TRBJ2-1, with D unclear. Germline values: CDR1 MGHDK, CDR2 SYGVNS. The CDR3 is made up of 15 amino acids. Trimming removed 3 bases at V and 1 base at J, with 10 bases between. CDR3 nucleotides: TGTGCCAGCAGTGATTTGAGGTTTTCCTACAATGAGCAGTTCTTC. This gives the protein CASSDLRFSYNEQFF.

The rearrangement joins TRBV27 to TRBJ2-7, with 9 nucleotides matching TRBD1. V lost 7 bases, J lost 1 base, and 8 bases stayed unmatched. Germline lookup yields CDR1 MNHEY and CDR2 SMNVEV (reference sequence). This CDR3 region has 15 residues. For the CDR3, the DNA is TGTGCCAGCAACAGGTTTGGGACAGGGTCCTACGAGCAGTACTTC. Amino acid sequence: CASNRFGTGSYEQYF.

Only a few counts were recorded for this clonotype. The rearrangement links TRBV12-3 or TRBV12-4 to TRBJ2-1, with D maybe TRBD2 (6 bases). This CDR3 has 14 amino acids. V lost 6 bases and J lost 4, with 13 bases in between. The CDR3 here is CASSGLSLYNEQFF. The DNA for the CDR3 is TGTGCCAGCAGCGGACTATCCTTATACAATGAGCAGTTCTTC.

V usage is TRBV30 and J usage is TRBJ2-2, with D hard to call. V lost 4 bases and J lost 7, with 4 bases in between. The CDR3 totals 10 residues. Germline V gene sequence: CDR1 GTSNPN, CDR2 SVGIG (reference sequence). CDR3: CAWKGGELFF. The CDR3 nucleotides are TGTGCCTGGAAGGGCGGGGAGCTGTTTTTT.

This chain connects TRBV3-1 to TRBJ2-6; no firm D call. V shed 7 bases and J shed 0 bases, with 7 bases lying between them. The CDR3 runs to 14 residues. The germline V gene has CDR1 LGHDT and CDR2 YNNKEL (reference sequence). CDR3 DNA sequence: TGTGCCAGCATCCTAAGCTCTGGGGCCAACGTCCTGACTTTC. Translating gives CASILSSGANVLTF.

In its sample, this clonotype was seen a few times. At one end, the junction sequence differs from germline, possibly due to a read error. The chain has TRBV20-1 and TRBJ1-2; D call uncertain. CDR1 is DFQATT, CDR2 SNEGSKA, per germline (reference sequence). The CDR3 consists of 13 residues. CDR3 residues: CSAREEATSGYTF. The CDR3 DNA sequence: TGTAGTGCTAGAGAAGAGGCCACATCGGGCTACACCTTC.

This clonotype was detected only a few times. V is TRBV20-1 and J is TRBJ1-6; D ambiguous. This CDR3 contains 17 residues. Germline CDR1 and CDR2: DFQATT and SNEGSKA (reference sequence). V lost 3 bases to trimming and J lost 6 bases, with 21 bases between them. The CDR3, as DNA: TGCAGTGCTAGTCCTGTAGAGAACAGCTATTCTAATTCACCCCTCCACTTT. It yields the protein CSASPVENSYSNSPLHF.

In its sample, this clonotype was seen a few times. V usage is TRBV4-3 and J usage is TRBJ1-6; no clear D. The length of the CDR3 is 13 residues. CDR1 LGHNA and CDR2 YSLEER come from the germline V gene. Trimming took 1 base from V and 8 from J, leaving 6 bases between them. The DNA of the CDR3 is TGCGCCAGCAGCCAAGCGGCCGATTCACCCCTCCACTTT. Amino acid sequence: CASSQAADSPLHF.

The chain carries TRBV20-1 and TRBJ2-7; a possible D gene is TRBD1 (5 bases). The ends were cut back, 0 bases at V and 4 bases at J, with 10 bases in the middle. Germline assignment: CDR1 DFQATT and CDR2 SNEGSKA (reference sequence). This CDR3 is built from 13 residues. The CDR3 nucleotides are TGCAGTGCTAGAGAAACAGGACGATACGAGCAGTACTTC. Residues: CSARETGRYEQYF.

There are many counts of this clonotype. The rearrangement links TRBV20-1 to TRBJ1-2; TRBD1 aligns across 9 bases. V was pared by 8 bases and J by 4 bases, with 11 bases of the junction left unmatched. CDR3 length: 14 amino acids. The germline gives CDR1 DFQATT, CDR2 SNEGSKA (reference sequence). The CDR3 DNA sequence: TGCAGTCTCTGGACAGGGGACCAGGGCTATGGCTACACCTTC. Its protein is CSLWTGDQGYGYTF.

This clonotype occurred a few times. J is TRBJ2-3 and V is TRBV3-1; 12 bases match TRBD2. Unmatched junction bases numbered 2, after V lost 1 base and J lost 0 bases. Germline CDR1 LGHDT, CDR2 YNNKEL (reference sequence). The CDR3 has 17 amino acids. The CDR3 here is CASSQVGLAGSTDTQYF. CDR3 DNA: TGTGCCAGCAGCCAAGTGGGACTAGCGGGCAGCACAGATACGCAGTATTTT.

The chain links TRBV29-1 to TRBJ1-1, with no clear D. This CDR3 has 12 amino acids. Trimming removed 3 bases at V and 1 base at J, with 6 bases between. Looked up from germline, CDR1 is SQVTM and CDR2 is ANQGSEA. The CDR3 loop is CSVESANTEAFF. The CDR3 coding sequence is TGCAGCGTTGAGTCGGCGAACACTGAAGCTTTCTTT. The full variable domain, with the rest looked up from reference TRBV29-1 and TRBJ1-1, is SAVISQKPSRDICQRGTSLTIQCQVDSQVTMMFWYRQQPGQSLTLIATANQGSEATYESGFVIDKFPISRPNLTFSTLTVSNMSPEDSSIYLCSVESANTEAFFGQGTRLTVV.

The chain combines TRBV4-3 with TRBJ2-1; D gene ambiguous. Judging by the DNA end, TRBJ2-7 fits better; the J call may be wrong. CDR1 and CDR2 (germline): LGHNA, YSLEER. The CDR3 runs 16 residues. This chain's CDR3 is CASSQAGSSSYNEQYF. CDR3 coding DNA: TGCGCCAGCAGCCAAGCTGGGTCGAGCTCCTACAATGAGCAGTACTTC.

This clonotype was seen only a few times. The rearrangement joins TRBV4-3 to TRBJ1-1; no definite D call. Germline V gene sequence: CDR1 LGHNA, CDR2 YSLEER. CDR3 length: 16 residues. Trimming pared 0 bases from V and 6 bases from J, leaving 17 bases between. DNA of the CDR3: TGCGCCAGCAGCCAAGATCGAAGGCTGGTTGGGGCTGAAGCTTTCTTT. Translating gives CASSQDRRLVGAEAFF.

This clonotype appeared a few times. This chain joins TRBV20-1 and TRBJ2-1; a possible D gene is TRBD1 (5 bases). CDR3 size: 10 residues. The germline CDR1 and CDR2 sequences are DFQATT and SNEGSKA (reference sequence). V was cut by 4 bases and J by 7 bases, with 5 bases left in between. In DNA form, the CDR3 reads TGCAGTGCTACAGGGAATGAGCAGTTCTTC. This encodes CSATGNEQFF.

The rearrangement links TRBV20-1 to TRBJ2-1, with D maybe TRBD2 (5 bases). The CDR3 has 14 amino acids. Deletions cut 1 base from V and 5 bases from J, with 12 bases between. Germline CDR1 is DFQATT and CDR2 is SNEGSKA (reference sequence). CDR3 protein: CSARVRERDNEQFF. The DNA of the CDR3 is TGCAGTGCTAGAGTACGGGAACGGGACAATGAGCAGTTCTTC.

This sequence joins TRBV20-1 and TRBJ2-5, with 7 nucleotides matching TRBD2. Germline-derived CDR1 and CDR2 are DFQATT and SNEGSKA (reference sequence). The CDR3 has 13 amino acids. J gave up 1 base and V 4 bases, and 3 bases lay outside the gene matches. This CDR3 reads CSATWGGQETQYF. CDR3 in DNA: TGCAGTGCTACGTGGGGGGGCCAAGAGACCCAGTACTTC.

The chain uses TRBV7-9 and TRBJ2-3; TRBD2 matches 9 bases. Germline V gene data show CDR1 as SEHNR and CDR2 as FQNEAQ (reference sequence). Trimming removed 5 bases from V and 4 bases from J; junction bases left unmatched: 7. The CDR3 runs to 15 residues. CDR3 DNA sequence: TGTGCCAGCAGCACCCGCGGGAGGGTTTCAGATACGCAGTATTTT. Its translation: CASSTRGRVSDTQYF.

CDR3 in DNA: TGCAGTGCTAGGGAGGGGGCGCGAGGCTACACCTTC. It encodes CSAREGARGYTF. This chain links TRBV20-1 with TRBJ1-2; 7 bases are a match to TRBD1. Germline-derived CDR1 and CDR2 are DFQATT and SNEGSKA (reference sequence). V trimming: 3 bases; J trimming: 8 bases; junction bases outside the gene matches: 6. The CDR3 runs to 12 residues.

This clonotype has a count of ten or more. CDR3 region: CSASDRAAETQYF. CDR3 bases: TGCAGTGCTAGTGACAGGGCGGCAGAGACCCAGTACTTC. The genes are TRBV20-1 and TRBJ2-5; 7 bases match TRBD1. CDR3 length: 13 residues. After removal of 3 bases from V and 4 bases from J, the junction contained 5 bases not matched to a gene. Germline V gene sequence: CDR1 DFQATT, CDR2 SNEGSKA (reference sequence).

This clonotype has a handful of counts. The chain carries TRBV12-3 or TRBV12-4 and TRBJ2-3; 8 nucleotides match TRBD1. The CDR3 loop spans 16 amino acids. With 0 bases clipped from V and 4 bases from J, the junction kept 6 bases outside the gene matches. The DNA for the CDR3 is TGTGCCAGCAGTTTAGCCCTAGGACAGGGAGCAGATACGCAGTATTTT. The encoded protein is CASSLALGQGADTQYF.

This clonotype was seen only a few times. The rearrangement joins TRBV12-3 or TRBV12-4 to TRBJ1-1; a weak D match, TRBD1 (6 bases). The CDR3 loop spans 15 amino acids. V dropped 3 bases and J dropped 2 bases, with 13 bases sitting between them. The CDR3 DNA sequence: TGTGCCAGCAGTTTTCTGGACAGAACCAACACTGAAGCTTTCTTT. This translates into CASSFLDRTNTEAFF.

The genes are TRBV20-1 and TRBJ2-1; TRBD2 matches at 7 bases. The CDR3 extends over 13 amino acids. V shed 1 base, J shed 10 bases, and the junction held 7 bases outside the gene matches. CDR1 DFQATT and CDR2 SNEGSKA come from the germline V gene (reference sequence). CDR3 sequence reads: CSARVTSAGEQFF. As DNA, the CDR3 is TGCAGTGCTAGAGTAACTAGCGCGGGGGAGCAGTTCTTC.

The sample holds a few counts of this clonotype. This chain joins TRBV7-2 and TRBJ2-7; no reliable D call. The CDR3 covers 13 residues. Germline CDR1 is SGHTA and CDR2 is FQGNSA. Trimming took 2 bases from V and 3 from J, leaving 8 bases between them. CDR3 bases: TGTGCCAGCAGCTTAATCTCGCGCTACGAGCAGTACTTC. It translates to CASSLISRYEQYF.

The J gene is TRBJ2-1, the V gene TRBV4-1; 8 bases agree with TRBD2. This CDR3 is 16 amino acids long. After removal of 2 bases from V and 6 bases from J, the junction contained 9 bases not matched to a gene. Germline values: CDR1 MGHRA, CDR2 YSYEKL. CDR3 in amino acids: CASSQPAGVGANEQFF. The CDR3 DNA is TGCGCCAGCAGCCAACCAGCGGGGGTAGGTGCCAATGAGCAGTTCTTC.

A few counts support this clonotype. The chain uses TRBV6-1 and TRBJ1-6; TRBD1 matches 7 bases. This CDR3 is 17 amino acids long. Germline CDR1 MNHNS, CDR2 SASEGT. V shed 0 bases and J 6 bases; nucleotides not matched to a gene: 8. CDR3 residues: CASSEANYRGFNSPLHF. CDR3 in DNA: TGTGCCAGCAGTGAAGCCAACTACAGGGGTTTTAATTCACCCCTCCACTTT.

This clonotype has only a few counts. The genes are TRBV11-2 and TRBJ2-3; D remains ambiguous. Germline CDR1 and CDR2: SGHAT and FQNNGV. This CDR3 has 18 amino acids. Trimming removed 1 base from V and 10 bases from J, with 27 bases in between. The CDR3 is CASSLAPVVWALLRAQYF. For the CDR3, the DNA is TGTGCCAGCAGCTTAGCGCCCGTCGTGTGGGCCCTACTTAGGGCGCAGTATTTT.

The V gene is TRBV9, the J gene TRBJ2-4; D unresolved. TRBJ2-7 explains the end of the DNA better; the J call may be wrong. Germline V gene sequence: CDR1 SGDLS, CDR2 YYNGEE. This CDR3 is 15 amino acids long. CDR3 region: CASSVAQTNSGEQYF. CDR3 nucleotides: TGTGCCAGCAGCGTAGCCCAGACGAATTCGGGCGAGCAGTACTTC.